This T cell receptor beta chain was recorded in a study of CD8+CD57+ T cells in acquired aplastic anemia. Study overall: The sorted CD4+ and CD8+ cells yielded an average around 3.4 ug of DNA.

CDR1 SGHTA and CDR2 FQGNSA come from the germline V gene. The CDR3 loop spans 14 amino acids. TCR beta VDJ and CDR3 were profiled, and genomic DNA was the template. MiXCR, run by TCRdb on the reads, gives a single entry per CDR3 protein. In the table there are under 350,000 distinct CDR3 sequences, 45% to 65% of which are singletons. CD8+CD57+ cell expansion, shown by flow cytometry, had occurred in the patients selected for sequencing. A note on this clonotype: Mismatch with germline at one junction end may stem from a read error.

The genes are TRBV7-2 and TRBJ2-1; 7 bases are a match to TRBD2. Gene TRBJ2-5 matches the end of the DNA better, so the J call may be wrong. Sequencing was carried out using sorted CD4+, CD8+, or CD8+CD57+ T cells (not recorded which) from PBMCs. This TCR came from a human donor with aplastic anemia. The CDR3 nucleotides read TGTGCAAGCAGCTTTACGCGGGGGAGGGAGACCCAGTACTTC. This sequence encodes CASSFTRGRETQYF.